This T cell receptor (beta chain) appears in the sequencing data of a study of T-cell memory formation after mild COVID-19. The CDR3 is 15 amino acids. Trimming removed 7 bases at V and 5 bases at J, with 20 bases between. TCRdb redid the calling of the 5' RACE reads with MiXCR, one entry per CDR3 protein. Among 110,000 or so distinct CDR3 sequences listed, 20% to 25% were seen once. The sequencing sample was made of PBMCs or a T cell subset sorted from them (not recorded which). V and J are TRBV12-3 or TRBV12-4 and TRBJ2-5, with D perhaps matching TRBD2 (7 bases). This receptor was identified in a man between 18 and 35 years old who had mild COVID-19 (a few samples of this study predate the infection). Cell type and time point are not known. The CDR3 DNA follows: TGTGCCAGCATCTCCCGAAGGGGGGGCCGGGAGACCCAGTACTTC. It translates to CASISRRGGRETQYF.